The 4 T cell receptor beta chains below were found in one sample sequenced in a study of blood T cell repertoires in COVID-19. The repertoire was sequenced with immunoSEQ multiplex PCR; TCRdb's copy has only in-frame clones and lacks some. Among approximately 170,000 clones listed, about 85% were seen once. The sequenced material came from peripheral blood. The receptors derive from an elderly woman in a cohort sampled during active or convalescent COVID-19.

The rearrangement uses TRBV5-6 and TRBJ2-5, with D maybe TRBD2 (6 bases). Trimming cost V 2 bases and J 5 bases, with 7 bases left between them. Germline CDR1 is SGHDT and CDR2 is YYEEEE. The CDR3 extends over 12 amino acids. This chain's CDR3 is CASSFGGETQYF. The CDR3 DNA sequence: TGTGCCAGCAGCTTTGGGGGGGAGACCCAGTACTTC.

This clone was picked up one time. For the CDR3, the DNA is TGTGCCTGGAGGGAGGCAGAAGCTTTCTTT. Its translation is CAWREAEAFF. The V and J genes are TRBV30 and TRBJ1-1; D is unresolved. Germline CDR1 is GTSNPN and CDR2 is SVGIG (reference sequence). V was trimmed by 3 bases and J by 8 bases, leaving 7 bases between them. The CDR3 has 10 amino acids.

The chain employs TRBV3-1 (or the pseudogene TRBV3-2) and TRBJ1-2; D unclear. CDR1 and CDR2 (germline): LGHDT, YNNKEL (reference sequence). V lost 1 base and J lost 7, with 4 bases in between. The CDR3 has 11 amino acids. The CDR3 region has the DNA TGTGCCAGCAGCCAAGCTCTTGGCTACACCTTC. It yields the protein CASSQALGYTF.

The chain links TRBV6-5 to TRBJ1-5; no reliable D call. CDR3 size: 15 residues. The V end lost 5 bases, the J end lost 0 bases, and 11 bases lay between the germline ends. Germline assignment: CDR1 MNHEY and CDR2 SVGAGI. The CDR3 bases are TGTGCCAGCAGTCCGCTATGGTATAGCAATCAGCCCCAGCATTTT. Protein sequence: CASSPLWYSNQPQHF.